The 7 T cell receptor beta chains below were found in one sample sequenced in a study of beta chain features in type 1 diabetes. Study outcomes and limitations: TCRB CDR3s from Type 1 diabetes patients were moderately but significantly shorter in all four CD4+ subsets.

The isolated RNA, all of it, was reverse transcribed, so expressed TCRB transcripts were what got sequenced. TCRdb keeps only in-frame clones here, not all; method: immunoSEQ multiplex PCR. The repertoire holds over 150,000 clones, with around 8% as singletons. What these receptors recognize is not known. Sequenced: central memory CD4+ T cells from blood. All receptors come from a woman younger than 35 with type 1 diabetes.

The V call is TRBV7-9, the J call TRBJ2-5; 11 nucleotides agree with TRBD2. Germline V gene data show CDR1 as SEHNR and CDR2 as FQNEAQ (reference sequence). The CDR3 spans 15 residues. V gave up 3 bases and J gave up 4 bases; unmatched junction bases: 4. CDR3 region: CASSLDGLAGETQYF. CDR3 sequence (DNA): TGTGCCAGCAGCTTGGATGGACTAGCGGGAGAGACCCAGTACTTC.

The table lists this clone with a few counts. The rearrangement links TRBV6-5 to TRBJ2-7; D perhaps matches TRBD1 (6 bases). The germline CDR1 and CDR2 sequences are MNHEY and SVGAGI. The V gene lost 6 bases and the J gene lost 3 bases, with 9 bases spanning the gap. CDR3 length: 12 residues. CDR3 DNA sequence: TGTGCCAGCAGACGGGACATCTACGAGCAGTACTTC. Translated: CASRRDIYEQYF.

V is TRBV11-2 and J is TRBJ2-5, with D possibly matching TRBD2 (6 bases). CDR1 is SGHAT and CDR2 is FQNNGV in the germline V gene. This CDR3 has 15 residues. V was trimmed by 5 bases and J by 3 bases, leaving 16 bases between them. CDR3 protein: CASSKAGWREETQYF. The CDR3 bases are TGTGCCAGCAGCAAGGCGGGGTGGCGGGAAGAGACCCAGTACTTC. Filled out from reference TRBV11-2 and TRBJ2-5, the complete variable domain reads EAGVAQSPRYKIIEKRQSVAFWCNPISGHATLYWYQQILGQGPKLLIQFQNNGVVDDSQLPKDRFSAERLKGVDSTLKIQPAKLEDSAVYLCASSKAGWREETQYFGPGTRLLVL.

The genes are TRBV10-3 and TRBJ2-7, with TRBD2 matching over 11 bases. V lost 6 bases, J lost 4 bases, and 11 bases stayed unmatched. The CDR3 spans 16 residues. The germline V gene has CDR1 ENHRY and CDR2 SYGVKD. The CDR3, as DNA: TGTGCCATCAGCAAACTAGCGGGAGAACAACTATACGAGCAGTACTTC. Encoded protein: CAISKLAGEQLYEQYF.

The chain recombines TRBV6-6 with TRBJ2-1, with D possibly being TRBD2 (6 bases). Germline V gene data show CDR1 as MNHNY and CDR2 as SVGAGI (reference sequence). The CDR3 is 13 residues long. Trimming took 5 bases from V and 12 from J, leaving 17 bases between them. For the CDR3, the DNA is TGTGCCAGCAGTGTGACTGGAGGGGCTTCGCAGTTCTTC. Translated: CASSVTGGASQFF.

This clone has just a few counts. This chain connects TRBV5-1 to TRBJ1-1; maybe TRBD1 (6 bases). In germline, CDR1 is SGHRS, CDR2 YFSETQ. Trimming shortened V by 4 bases and J by 5 bases, and 15 bases separated the two germline ends. The CDR3 consists of 14 residues. CDR3 bases: TGCGCCAGCAGCCGGAGCGGGGGCGGGACTGAAGCTTTCTTT. Amino acids: CASSRSGGGTEAFF.

The V gene is TRBV4-3, the J gene TRBJ2-3; 8 bases map to TRBD1. Germline CDR1 LGHNA, CDR2 YSLEER. Trimming took 6 bases from V and 4 from J; bases not matched to a gene: 6. This CDR3 is 14 amino acids long. The CDR3 coding sequence is TGCGCCAGCAGTGACAGGGGATGGGCAGATACGCAGTATTTT. Its protein product is CASSDRGWADTQYF.